The present entry profiles one T cell receptor beta chain with its context. Antigen specificity is unknown. This sample stems from a study of cytomegalovirus exposure and HLA in healthy donors. In the PCR, 60 Vbeta and 13 Jbeta primers were used. Method: immunoSEQ multiplex PCR; TCRdb's copy keeps in-frame clones and lacks some. The table shows around 150,000 clones, with 70% to 80% occurring only once. Points from the study as a whole: As a later analysis revealed, the rate of TCR association differed by HLA locus, with DRB1 most and HLA-C fewest.

Germline CDR1 reads LNHDA; CDR2 reads SQIVND (reference sequence). Unmatched junction bases numbered 8, after V lost 8 bases and J lost 1 base. The CDR3 totals 15 residues. Input material: PBMCs. The clonotype comes from a human donor in good health. V and J are TRBV19 and TRBJ1-5; 7 bases are a match to TRBD1. The CDR3, as DNA: TGTGCCAGTTCCTCACAGGGGATAAGCAATCAGCCCCAGCATTTT. Its protein is CASSSQGISNQPQHF.